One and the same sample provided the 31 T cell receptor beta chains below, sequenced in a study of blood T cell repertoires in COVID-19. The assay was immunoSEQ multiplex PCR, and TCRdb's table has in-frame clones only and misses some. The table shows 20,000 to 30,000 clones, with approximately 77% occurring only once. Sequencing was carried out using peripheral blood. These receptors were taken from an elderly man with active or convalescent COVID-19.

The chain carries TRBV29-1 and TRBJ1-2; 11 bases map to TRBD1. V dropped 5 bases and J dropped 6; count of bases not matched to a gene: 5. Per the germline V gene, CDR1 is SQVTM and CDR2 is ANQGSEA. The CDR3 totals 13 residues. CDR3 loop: CSVPGQGADGYTF. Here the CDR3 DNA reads TGCAGCGTTCCAGGACAGGGGGCGGATGGCTACACCTTC. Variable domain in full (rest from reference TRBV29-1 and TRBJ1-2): SAVISQKPSRDICQRGTSLTIQCQVDSQVTMMFWYRQQPGQSLTLIATANQGSEATYESGFVIDKFPISRPNLTFSTLTVSNMSPEDSSIYLCSVPGQGADGYTFGSGTRLTVV.

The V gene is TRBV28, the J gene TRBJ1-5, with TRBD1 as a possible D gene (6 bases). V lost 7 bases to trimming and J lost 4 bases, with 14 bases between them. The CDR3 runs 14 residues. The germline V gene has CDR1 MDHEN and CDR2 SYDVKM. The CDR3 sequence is CASIRGGANQPQHF. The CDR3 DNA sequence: TGTGCCAGCATCCGGGGGGGGGCGAATCAGCCCCAGCATTTT.

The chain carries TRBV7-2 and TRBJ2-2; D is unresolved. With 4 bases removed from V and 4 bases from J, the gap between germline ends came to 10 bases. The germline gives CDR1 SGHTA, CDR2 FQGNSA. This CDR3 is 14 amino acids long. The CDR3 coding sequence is TGTGCCAGCAGCTCCCTCACTCGCACCGGGGAGCTGTTTTTT. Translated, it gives CASSSLTRTGELFF.

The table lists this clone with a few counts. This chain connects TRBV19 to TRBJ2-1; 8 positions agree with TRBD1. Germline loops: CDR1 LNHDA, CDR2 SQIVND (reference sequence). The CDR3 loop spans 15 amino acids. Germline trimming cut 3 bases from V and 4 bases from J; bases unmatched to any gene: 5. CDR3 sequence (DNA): TGTGCCAGTAGTATTCCCGGGACAGGATACAATGAGCAGTTCTTC. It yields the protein CASSIPGTGYNEQFF.

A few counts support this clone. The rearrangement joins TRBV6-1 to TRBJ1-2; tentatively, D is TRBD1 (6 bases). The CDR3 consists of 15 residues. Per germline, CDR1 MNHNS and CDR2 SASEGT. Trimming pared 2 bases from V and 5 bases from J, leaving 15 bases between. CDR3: CASSETPGTQYGYTF. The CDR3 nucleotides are TGTGCCAGCAGTGAAACCCCCGGGACACAGTATGGCTACACCTTC.

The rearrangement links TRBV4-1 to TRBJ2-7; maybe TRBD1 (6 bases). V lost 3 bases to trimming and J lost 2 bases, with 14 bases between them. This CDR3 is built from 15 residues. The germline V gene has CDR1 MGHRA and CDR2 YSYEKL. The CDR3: CASSQGDTYTYEQYF. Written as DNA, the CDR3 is TGCGCCAGCAGCCAGGGGGACACCTACACCTACGAGCAGTACTTC.

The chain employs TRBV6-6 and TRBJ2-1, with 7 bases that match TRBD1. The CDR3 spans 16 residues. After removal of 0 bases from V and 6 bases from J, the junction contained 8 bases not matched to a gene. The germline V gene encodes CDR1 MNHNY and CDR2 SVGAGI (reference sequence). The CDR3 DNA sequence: TGTGCCAGCAGTTACTCGATGAGGACAGGTCGCAATGAGCAGTTCTTC. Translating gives CASSYSMRTGRNEQFF.

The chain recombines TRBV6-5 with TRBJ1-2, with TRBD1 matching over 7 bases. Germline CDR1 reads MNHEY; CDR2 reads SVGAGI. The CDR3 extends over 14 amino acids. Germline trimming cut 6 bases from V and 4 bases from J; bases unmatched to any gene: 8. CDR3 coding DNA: TGTGCCAGCAGCACCAAGACAGGGATCTATGGCTACACCTTC. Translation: CASSTKTGIYGYTF.

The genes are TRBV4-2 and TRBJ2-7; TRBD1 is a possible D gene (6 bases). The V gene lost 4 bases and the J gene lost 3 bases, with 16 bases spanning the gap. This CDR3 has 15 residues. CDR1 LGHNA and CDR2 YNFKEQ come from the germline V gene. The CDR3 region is CASSPDSNPLYEQYF. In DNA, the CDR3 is TGTGCCAGCAGCCCGGACAGCAACCCGCTCTACGAGCAGTACTTC.

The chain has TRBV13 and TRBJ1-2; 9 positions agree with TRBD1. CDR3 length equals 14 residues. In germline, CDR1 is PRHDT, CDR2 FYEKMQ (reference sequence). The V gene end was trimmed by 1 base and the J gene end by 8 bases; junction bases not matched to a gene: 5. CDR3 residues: CASSLEGQGKGYTF. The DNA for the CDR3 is TGTGCCAGCAGCTTAGAGGGACAGGGAAAAGGCTACACCTTC.

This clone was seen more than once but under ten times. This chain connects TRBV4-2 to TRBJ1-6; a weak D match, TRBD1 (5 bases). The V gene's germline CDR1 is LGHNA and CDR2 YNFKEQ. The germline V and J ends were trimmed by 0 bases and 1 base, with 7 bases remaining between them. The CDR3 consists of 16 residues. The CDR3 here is CASSQDRGSYNSPLHF. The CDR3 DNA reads TGTGCCAGCAGCCAAGATAGGGGTTCCTATAATTCACCCCTCCACTTT.

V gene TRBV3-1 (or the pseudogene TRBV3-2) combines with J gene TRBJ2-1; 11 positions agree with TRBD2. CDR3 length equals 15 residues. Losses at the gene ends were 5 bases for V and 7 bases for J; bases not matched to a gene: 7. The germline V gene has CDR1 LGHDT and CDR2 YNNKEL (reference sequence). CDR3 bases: TGTGCCAGCAGCAAGAGACTAGCGGGAACTAATGAGCAGTTCTTC. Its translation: CASSKRLAGTNEQFF.

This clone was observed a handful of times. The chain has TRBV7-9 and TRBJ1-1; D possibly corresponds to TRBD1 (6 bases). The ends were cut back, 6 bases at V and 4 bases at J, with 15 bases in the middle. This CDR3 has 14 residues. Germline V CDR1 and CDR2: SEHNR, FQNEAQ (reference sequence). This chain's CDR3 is CASSRPGDVTEAFF. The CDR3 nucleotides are TGTGCCAGCAGTCGCCCAGGGGATGTCACTGAAGCTTTCTTT.

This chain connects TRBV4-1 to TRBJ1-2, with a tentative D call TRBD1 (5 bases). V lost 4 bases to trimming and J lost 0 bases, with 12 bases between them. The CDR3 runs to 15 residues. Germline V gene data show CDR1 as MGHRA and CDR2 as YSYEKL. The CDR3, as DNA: TGCGCCAGCAGCCGAGCACAGGACACTAACTATGGCTACACCTTC. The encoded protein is CASSRAQDTNYGYTF.

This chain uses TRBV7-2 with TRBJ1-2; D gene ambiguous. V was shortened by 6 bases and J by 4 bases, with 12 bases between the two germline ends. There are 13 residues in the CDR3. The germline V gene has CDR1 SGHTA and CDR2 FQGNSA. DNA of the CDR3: TGTGCCAGCAGTCAGGACTATCGCTATGGCTACACCTTC. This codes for CASSQDYRYGYTF. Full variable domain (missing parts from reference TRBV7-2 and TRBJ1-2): GAGVSQSPSNKVTEKGKDVELRCDPISGHTALYWYRQSLGQGLEFLIYFQGNSAPDKSGLPSDRFSAERTGGSVSTLTIQRTQQEDSAVYLCASSQDYRYGYTFGSGTRLTVV.

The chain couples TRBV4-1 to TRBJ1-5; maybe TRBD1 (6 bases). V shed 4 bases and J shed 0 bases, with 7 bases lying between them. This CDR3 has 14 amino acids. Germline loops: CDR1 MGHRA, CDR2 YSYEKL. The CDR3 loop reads CASSLTGSNQPQHF. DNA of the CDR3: TGCGCCAGCAGCCTGACAGGTAGCAATCAGCCCCAGCATTTT.

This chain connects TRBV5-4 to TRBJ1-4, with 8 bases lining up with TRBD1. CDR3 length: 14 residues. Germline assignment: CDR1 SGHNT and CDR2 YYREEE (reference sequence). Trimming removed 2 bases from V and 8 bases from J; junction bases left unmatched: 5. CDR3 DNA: TGTGCCAGCAGCTTACAGACAGGGGAGGAAAAACTGTTTTTT. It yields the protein CASSLQTGEEKLFF.

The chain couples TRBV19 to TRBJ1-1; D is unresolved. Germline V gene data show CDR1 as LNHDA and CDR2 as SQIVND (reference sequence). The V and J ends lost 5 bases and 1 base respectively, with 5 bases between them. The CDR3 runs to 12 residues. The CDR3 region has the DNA TGTGCCAGTAGTCGGTGGAACACTGAAGCTTTCTTT. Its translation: CASSRWNTEAFF.

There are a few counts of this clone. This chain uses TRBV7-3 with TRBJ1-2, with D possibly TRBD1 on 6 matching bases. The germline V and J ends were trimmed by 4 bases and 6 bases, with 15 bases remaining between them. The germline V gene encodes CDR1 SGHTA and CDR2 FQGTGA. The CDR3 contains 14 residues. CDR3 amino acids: CASSSNTRGDGYTF. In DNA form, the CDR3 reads TGTGCCAGCAGCTCAAATACCAGGGGCGATGGCTACACCTTC.

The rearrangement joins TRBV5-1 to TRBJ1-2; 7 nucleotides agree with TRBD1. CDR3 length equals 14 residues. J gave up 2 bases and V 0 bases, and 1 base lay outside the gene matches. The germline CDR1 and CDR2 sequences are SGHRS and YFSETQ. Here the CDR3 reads CASSLEGQNYGYTF. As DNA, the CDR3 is TGCGCCAGCAGCTTGGAGGGACAGAACTATGGCTACACCTTC.

The CDR3 DNA reads TGTGCCAGCAGCGTAGGCGGGGGGCAGAAAGAGACCCAGTACTTC. Its protein is CASSVGGGQKETQYF. The chain carries TRBV9 and TRBJ2-5; 8 bases line up with TRBD2. V trimming: 0 bases; J trimming: 3 bases; junction bases outside the gene matches: 4. Germline V lookup: CDR1 SGDLS, CDR2 YYNGEE. The length of the CDR3 is 15 residues.

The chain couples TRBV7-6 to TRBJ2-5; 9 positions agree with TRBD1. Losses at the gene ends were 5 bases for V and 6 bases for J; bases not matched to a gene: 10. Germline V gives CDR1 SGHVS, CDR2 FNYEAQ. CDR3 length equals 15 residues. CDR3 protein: CASSRTGDGLKTQYF. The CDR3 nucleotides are TGTGCCAGCAGCCGGACAGGGGACGGGCTAAAGACCCAGTACTTC.

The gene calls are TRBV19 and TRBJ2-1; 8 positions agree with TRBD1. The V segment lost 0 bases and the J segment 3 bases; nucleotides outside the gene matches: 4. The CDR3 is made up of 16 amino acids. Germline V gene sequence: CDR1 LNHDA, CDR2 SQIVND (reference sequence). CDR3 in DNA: TGTGCCAGTAGTATAGATCACAGGGGGAACTACAATGAGCAGTTCTTC. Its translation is CASSIDHRGNYNEQFF.

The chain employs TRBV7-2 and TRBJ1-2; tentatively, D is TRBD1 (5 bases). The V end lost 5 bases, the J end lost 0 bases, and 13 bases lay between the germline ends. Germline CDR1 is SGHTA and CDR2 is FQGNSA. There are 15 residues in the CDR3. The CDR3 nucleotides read TGTGCCAGCAGCCCCCAGACAGCCTCTAACTATGGCTACACCTTC. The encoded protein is CASSPQTASNYGYTF.

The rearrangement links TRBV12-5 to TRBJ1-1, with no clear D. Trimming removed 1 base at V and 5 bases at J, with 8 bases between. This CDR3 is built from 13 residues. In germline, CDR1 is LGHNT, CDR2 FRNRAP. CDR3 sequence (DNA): TGTGCTAGTGGTTTGGGCGGAGAGACTGAAGCTTTCTTT. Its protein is CASGLGGETEAFF.

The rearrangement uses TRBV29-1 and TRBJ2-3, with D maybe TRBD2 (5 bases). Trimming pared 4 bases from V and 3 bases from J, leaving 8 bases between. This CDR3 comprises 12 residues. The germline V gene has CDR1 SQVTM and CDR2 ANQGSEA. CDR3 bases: TGCAGCGTTGCTGAGGGTACAGATACGCAGTATTTT. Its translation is CSVAEGTDTQYF.

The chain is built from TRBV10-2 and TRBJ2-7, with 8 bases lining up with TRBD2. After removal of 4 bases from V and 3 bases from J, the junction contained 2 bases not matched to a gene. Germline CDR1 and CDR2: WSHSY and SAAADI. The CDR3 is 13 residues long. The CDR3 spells CASSATSGYEQYF. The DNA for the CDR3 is TGCGCCAGCAGTGCAACTAGCGGCTACGAGCAGTACTTC.

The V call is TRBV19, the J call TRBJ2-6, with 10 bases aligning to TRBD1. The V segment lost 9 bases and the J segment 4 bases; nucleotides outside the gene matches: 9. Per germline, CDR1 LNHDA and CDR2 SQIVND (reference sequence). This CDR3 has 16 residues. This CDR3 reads CASRDRGMAGANVLTF. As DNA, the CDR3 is TGTGCCAGCCGGGACAGGGGAATGGCCGGGGCCAACGTCCTGACTTTC.

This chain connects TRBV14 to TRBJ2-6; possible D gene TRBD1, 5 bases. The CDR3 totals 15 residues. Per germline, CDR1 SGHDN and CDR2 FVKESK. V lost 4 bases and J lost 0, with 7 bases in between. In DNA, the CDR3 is TGTGCCAGCAGCCCCAGGGTCTCTGGGGCCAACGTCCTGACTTTC. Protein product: CASSPRVSGANVLTF.

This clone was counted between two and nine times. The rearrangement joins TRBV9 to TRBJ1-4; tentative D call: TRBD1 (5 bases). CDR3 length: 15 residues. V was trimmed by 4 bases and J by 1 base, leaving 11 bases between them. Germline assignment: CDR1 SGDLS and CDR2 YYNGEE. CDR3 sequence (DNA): TGTGCCAGCAGCTCCCGGGGGGGAACTAATGAAAAACTGTTTTTT. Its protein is CASSSRGGTNEKLFF.

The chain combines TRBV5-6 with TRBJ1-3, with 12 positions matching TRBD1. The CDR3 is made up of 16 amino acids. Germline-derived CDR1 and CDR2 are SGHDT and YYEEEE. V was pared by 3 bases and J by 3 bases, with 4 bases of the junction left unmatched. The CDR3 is CASSSGTGGFGNTIYF. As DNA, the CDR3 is TGTGCCAGCAGCTCCGGGACAGGGGGCTTTGGAAACACCATATATTTT.